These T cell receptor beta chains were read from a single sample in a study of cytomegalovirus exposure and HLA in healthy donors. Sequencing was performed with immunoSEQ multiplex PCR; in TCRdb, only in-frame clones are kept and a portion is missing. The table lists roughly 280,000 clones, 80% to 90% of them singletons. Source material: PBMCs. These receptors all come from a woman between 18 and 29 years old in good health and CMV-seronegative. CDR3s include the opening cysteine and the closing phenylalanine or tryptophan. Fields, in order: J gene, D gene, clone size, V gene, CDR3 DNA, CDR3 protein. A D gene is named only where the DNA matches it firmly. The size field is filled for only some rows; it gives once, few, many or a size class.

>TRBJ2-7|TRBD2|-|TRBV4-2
TGTGCCAGCAGCCAAGAGGCCCAGCGGGAGGGCTACGAGCAGTACTTC
CASSQEAQREGYEQYF
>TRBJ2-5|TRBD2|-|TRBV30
TGTGCCTGGACTGACGGGGGGGCCCAAGAGACCCAGTACTTC
CAWTDGGAQETQYF
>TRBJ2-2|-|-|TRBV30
TGTGCCTGGAGTGTACGACGACTGAACGCCGGGGAGCTGTTTTTT
CAWSVRRLNAGELFF
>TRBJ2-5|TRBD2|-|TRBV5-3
TGTGCCAAGTTCGGGGGGCTAGCGGGAGAGAGGACCCAGTACTTC
CAKFGGLAGERTQYF
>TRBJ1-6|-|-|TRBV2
TGTGCCAGCAGTGAACAGTATAATTCACCCCTCCACTTT
CASSEQYNSPLHF
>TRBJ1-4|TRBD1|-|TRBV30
TGTGCCTGGAGTATCATCCGGGACAGGGTTGAAAAACTGTTTTTT
CAWSIIRDRVEKLFF
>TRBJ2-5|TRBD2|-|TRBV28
TGTGCCAGCAGTACCCTAGCGGGGGGCGGGGAGACCCAGTACTTC
CASSTLAGGGETQYF
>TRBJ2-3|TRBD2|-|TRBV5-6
TGTGCCAGCAACGGACTAGCGGGAAGCACAGATACGCAGTATTTT
CASNGLAGSTDTQYF
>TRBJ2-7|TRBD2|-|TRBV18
TGTGCCAGCTCACCCCCGGGGGGAAAAGAGTGGTACGAGCAGTACTTC
CASSPPGGKEWYEQYF
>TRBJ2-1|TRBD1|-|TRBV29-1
TGCAGCGTTACCGGGACAGGGACGGTGCAGTTCTTC
CSVTGTGTVQFF
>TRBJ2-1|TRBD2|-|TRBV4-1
TGCGCCAGCAGCCAAACTAGCGGGAGGTTCGATGAGCAGTTCTTC
CASSQTSGRFDEQFF
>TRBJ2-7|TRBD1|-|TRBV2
TGTGCCAGCAGTACCGGGACAGGGATTCACGAGCAGTACTTC
CASSTGTGIHEQYF
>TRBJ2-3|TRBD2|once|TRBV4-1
TGCGCCAGCAGCCAAGGGGGGACTAGCGGGAGGTGGGCAGATACGCAGTATTTT
CASSQGGTSGRWADTQYF
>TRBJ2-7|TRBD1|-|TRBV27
TGTGCCAGCAGTACCCGGGACAGAACCTACGAGCAGTACTTC
CASSTRDRTYEQYF
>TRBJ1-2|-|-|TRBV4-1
TGCGCCAGCAGCCAAGAGGAACAGGGCCTATATGGCTACACCTTC
CASSQEEQGLYGYTF
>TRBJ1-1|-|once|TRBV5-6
TGTGCCAGCAGCTTTGGGGGGATCGACACTGAAGCTTTCTTT
CASSFGGIDTEAFF
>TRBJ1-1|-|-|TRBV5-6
TGTGCCAGCAGCTATCGGTGGAACACTGAAGCTTTCTTT
CASSYRWNTEAFF
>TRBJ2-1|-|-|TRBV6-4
TGTGCCAGCAGTTCCGGACTGTACAATGAGCAGTTCTTC
CASSSGLYNEQFF
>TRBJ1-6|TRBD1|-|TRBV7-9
TGTGCCAGCAGCTTCCAAACAGGGGGCAATTCACCCCTCCACTTT
CASSFQTGGNSPLHF
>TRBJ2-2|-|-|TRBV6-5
TGTGCCAGCCGCGACTTCCTATCCGGGGAGCTGTTTTTT
CASRDFLSGELFF
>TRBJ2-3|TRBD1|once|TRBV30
TGTGCCTGGAATCCGGGACAGACCACAGATACGCAGTATTTT
CAWNPGQTTDTQYF
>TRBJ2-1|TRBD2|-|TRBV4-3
TGCGCCAGCAGCCAAGAACGAGCGGGGACGCCCGTCAATGAGCAGTTCTTC
CASSQERAGTPVNEQFF
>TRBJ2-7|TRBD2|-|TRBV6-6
TGTGCCAGCAGTTACTCTCTCGGGGGGACCTACGAGCAGTACTTC
CASSYSLGGTYEQYF
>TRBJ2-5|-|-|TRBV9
TGTGCCAGCAGCGTAGGAGGTTACCAAGAGACCCAGTACTTC
CASSVGGYQETQYF
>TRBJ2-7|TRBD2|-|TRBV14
TGTGCCAGCAGCTTTCAAGCGGGAGGGTCCTACGAGCAGTACTTC
CASSFQAGGSYEQYF
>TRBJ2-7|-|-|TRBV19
TGTGCCAGTAGTAATGAGGGCAGGCGCTACGAGCAGTACTTC
CASSNEGRRYEQYF
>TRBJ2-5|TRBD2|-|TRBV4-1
TGCGCCAGCAGCCTAAAGGACGGGGGGGTATCAAGAGGGACCCAGTACTTC
CASSLKDGGVSRGTQYF
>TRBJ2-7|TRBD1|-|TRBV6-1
TGTGCCAGCAGTAACTTACAGGGGACGCACTACGAGCAGTACTTC
CASSNLQGTHYEQYF
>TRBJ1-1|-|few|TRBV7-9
TGTGCCAGCAGCACAGGGAACACTGAAGCTTTCTTT
CASSTGNTEAFF
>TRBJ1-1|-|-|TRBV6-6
TGTGCCAGCACAACAGGGAACGCTGAAGCTTTCTTT
CASTTGNAEAFF
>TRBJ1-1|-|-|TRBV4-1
TGCGCCAGCAGCCAAGATATGGGGAGCCTGATGAACACTGAAGCTTTCTTT
CASSQDMGSLMNTEAFF
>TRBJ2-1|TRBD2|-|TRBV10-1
TGCGCCAGCAGTGGGATACAGGGGACCCATAGCGGGGGCTACTACAATGAGCAGTTCTTC
CASSGIQGTHSGGYYNEQFF
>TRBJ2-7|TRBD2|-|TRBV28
TGTGCCAGCAGTCCCGCACATAGCGGGGGCTACGAGCAGTACTTC
CASSPAHSGGYEQYF
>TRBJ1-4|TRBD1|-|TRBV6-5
TGTGCCAGCAGCCCGGACAGGGGGAATGAAAAACTGTTTTTT
CASSPDRGNEKLFF
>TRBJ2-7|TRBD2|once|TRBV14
TGTGCCAGCAGCCAAGATGCTAGCGGGAGGGCCCTTGCCTACGAGCAGTACTTC
CASSQDASGRALAYEQYF
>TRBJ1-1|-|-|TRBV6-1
TGTGCCAGCAGTCCACTTGGAGTGAACACTGAAGCTTTCTTT
CASSPLGVNTEAFF
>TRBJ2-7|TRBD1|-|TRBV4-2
TGTGCCAGCAGCCAGACCGGGACAGGGGACGCCTACGAGCAGTACTTC
CASSQTGTGDAYEQYF
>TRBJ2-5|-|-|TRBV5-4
TGTGCCAGCAGCTTGATGCAGAAAGAGACCCAGTACTTC
CASSLMQKETQYF
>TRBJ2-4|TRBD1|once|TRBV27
TGTGCCAGCAGTTTGGGACAGTTTCTAGCCAAAAACATTCAGTACTTC
CASSLGQFLAKNIQYF
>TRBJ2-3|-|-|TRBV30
TGTGCCTGGACCCCTTTTTTTGGCGGGAAACGACATACGCAGTATTTT
CAWTPFFGGKRHTQYF
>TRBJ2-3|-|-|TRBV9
TGTGCCAGCAGCGTAGAAAGCGCAGGGGGGTCCACAGATACGCAGTATTTT
CASSVESAGGSTDTQYF
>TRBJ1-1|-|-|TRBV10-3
TGTGCCCTTCAAGGGGGTCCGGACACTGAAGCTTTCTTT
CALQGGPDTEAFF